The 31 T cell receptor beta chains below come from one sample, sequenced in a study of Graves' ophthalmopathy and Graves' hyperthyroidism. Using RNA transcripts, the TCR beta CDR3 regions were amplified. After a first-round RT-PCR with HTBI primers, a second-round multiplex PCR was run. Via MiXCR, TCRdb re-called the multiplex PCR reads, giving one row per CDR3 protein. The profile shows around 600,000 distinct CDR3 sequences, 35% to 50% of them singletons. The sample taken for sequencing was peripheral blood. These receptors originate from an adult man with Graves' ophthalmopathy.

This clonotype was counted a few times. The V gene is TRBV11-3, the J gene TRBJ2-5; D perhaps matches TRBD1 (5 bases). There are 13 residues in the CDR3. V was shortened by 4 bases and J by 4 bases, with 10 bases between the two germline ends. Germline CDR1 and CDR2: SGHNT and YENEEA. The CDR3 region has the DNA TGTGCCAGCAGCTCAGGGTATCGAGAGACCCAGTACTTC. Its translation is CASSSGYRETQYF.

This clonotype was counted many times. The gene calls are TRBV20-1 and TRBJ1-4; D not resolved. Germline V gives CDR1 DFQATT, CDR2 SNEGSKA (reference sequence). V lost 1 base and J 5 bases, leaving 5 bases between the germline ends. The CDR3 totals 12 residues. CDR3 bases: TGCAGTGCTAGAGGCGTGAATGAAAAACTGTTTTTT. Its protein is CSARGVNEKLFF.

At least ten counts were recorded for this clonotype. The gene calls are TRBV7-9 and TRBJ2-5; D perhaps matches TRBD1 (6 bases). The length of the CDR3 is 14 residues. With 1 base removed from V and 5 bases from J, the gap between germline ends came to 11 bases. CDR1 and CDR2 (germline): SEHNR, FQNEAQ (reference sequence). The CDR3 nucleotides read TGTGCCAGCAGCTTAGGTTGGCAGGGGGAGACCCAGTACTTC. The encoded protein is CASSLGWQGETQYF. The full variable domain, rest sourced from reference TRBV7-9 and TRBJ2-5, is DTGVSQNPRHKITKRGQNVTFRCDPISEHNRLYWYRQTLGQGPEFLTYFQNEAQLEKSRLLSDRFSAERPKGSFSTLEIQRTEQGDSAMYLCASSLGWQGETQYFGPGTRLLVL.

At least ten counts were recorded for this clonotype. The CDR3, as DNA: TGCAGCGTTGCAACGGGCTCTGGAAACACCATATATTTT. Translating it yields CSVATGSGNTIYF. This chain uses TRBV29-1 with TRBJ1-3; D remains ambiguous. The V gene lost 4 bases and the J gene lost 0 bases, with 7 bases spanning the gap. Germline assignment: CDR1 SQVTM and CDR2 ANQGSEA. The CDR3 has 13 residues.

The table lists this clonotype with many counts. J is TRBJ2-7 and V is TRBV4-1, with D perhaps TRBD1 or TRBD2 (5 bases each). The germline V gene encodes CDR1 MGHRA and CDR2 YSYEKL. The CDR3 runs 13 residues. V was pared by 3 bases and J by 6 bases, with 12 bases between. CDR3 sequence: CASSHPQGPEQYF. CDR3 DNA: TGCGCCAGCAGCCACCCTCAGGGACCCGAGCAGTACTTC.

This clonotype was picked up one time. One base away lies a much larger clone, so this may be a sequencing read error. The V and J genes are TRBV20-1 and TRBJ2-5; D is unresolved. The germline V gene has CDR1 DFQATT and CDR2 SNEGSKA (reference sequence). The V end lost 0 bases, the J end lost 5 bases, and 7 bases lay between the germline ends. The CDR3 loop spans 12 amino acids. This CDR3 reads CSARDLWETQYF. DNA of the CDR3: TGCAGTGCTAGAGATTTGTGGGAGACCCAGTACTTC.

This clonotype was counted many times. The chain carries TRBV2 and TRBJ2-5, with 8 bases matching TRBD2. The CDR3 runs 14 residues. Germline CDR1 reads SNHLY; CDR2 reads FYNNEI. The ends lost 4 bases at V and 5 bases at J; junction bases unmatched: 6. CDR3 nucleotide sequence: TGTGCCAGCAGTGGTATCGGGGGGGCCGAGACCCAGTACTTC. Protein sequence: CASSGIGGAETQYF.

This clonotype was detected many times. The chain combines TRBV5-1 with TRBJ1-2; D gene ambiguous. The germline V and J ends were trimmed by 0 bases and 7 bases, with 13 bases remaining between them. The CDR3 sequence is 14 residues long. Germline loops: CDR1 SGHRS, CDR2 YFSETQ. In nucleotides, the CDR3 is TGCGCCAGCAGCTTGGATCGGGCAACATCTGGCTACACCTTC. Protein sequence: CASSLDRATSGYTF. Looking up the rest from reference TRBV5-1 and TRBJ1-2 gives the full variable domain: KAGVTQTPRYLIKTRGQQVTLSCSPISGHRSVSWYQQTPGQGLQFLFEYFSETQRNKGNFPGRFSGRQFSNSRSEMNVSTLELGDSALYLCASSLDRATSGYTFGSGTRLTVV.

This clonotype is a singleton in its sample. The chain uses TRBV15 and TRBJ2-5; 10 nucleotides match TRBD2. Germline V gene lookup returns CDR1 LNHNV and CDR2 YYDKDF (reference sequence). The V segment lost 3 bases and the J segment 2 bases; nucleotides outside the gene matches: 6. The CDR3 sequence is 16 residues long. As DNA, the CDR3 is TGTGCCACCAGCAGCGCGCTAGCGGGGGCACAAGAGACCCAGTACTTC. Translating gives CATSSALAGAQETQYF. The full variable domain, completed using reference TRBV15 and TRBJ2-5, is DAMVIQNPRYQVTQFGKPVTLSCSQTLNHNVMYWYQQKSSQAPKLLFHYYDKDFNNEADTPDNFQSRRPNTSFCFLDIRSPGLGDTAMYLCATSSALAGAQETQYFGPGTRLLVL.

This clonotype was recorded a few times. The V and J genes are TRBV20-1 and TRBJ1-1; 7 nucleotides agree with TRBD1. J was trimmed by 11 bases and V by 0 bases; bases with no gene match: 12. CDR1 DFQATT and CDR2 SNEGSKA come from the germline V gene (reference sequence). The CDR3 totals 14 residues. CDR3 sequence reads: CSARDYQGGPAAFF. DNA for the CDR3: TGCAGTGCTAGAGATTATCAGGGGGGTCCAGCTGCTTTCTTT.

As to this clonotype: This clone may be a read error of a much larger clone one base away. The V call is TRBV2, the J call TRBJ1-5; a weak D match, TRBD1 (5 bases). Germline V gives CDR1 SNHLY, CDR2 FYNNEI. This CDR3 region has 13 residues. V lost 6 bases, J lost 11 bases, and 17 bases lay in between. The CDR3 DNA reads as TGTGCCAGCAGAGGGGCCCCAGGAGGGTCCCAGCATTTT. This gives the protein CASRGAPGGSQHF.

A few counts support this clonotype. The chain links TRBV5-1 to TRBJ1-1; D is undetermined. V was pared by 5 bases and J by 12 bases, with 11 bases between. The germline V gene has CDR1 SGHRS and CDR2 YFSETQ. The CDR3 extends over 10 amino acids. CDR3 region: CASSPLKTFF. Here the CDR3 DNA reads TGCGCCAGCAGTCCCCTCAAGACTTTCTTT.

The rearrangement uses TRBV25-1 and TRBJ1-2; 7 bases align to TRBD1. This CDR3 has 14 amino acids. The V segment lost 6 bases and the J segment 3 bases; nucleotides outside the gene matches: 7. From germline, CDR1 is MGHDK and CDR2 SYGVNS. CDR3 in amino acids: CASSVRTGHYGYTF. CDR3 in DNA: TGTGCCAGCAGCGTTCGGACAGGCCACTATGGCTACACCTTC.

At least ten counts were recorded for this clonotype. The chain uses TRBV20-1 and TRBJ2-6; no firm D call. Trimming stripped 3 bases from V and 1 base from J, with 7 bases between. Germline CDR1 reads DFQATT; CDR2 reads SNEGSKA (reference sequence). The CDR3 runs 14 residues. In DNA form, the CDR3 reads TGCAGTGCTAGTCCGGGTTCTGGGGCCAACGTCCTGACTTTC. This translates into CSASPGSGANVLTF.

This chain connects TRBV7-2 to TRBJ1-6, with 12 bases fitting TRBD1. The trim removed 5 bases at V and 10 bases at J, leaving 9 bases unmatched. This CDR3 region has 16 residues. Germline V gene data show CDR1 as SGHTA and CDR2 as FQGNSA. The CDR3 reads CASSPTGTGGFSPLHF. CDR3 bases: TGTGCCAGCAGCCCAACCGGGACAGGGGGCTTCTCACCCCTCCACTTT.

This chain connects TRBV5-4 to TRBJ2-7; D is possibly TRBD1 or TRBD2 (6 bases each). The V gene's germline CDR1 is SGHNT and CDR2 YYREEE (reference sequence). Deletions cut 0 bases from V and 5 bases from J, with 18 bases between. This CDR3 comprises 16 residues. The CDR3 loop reads CASSLAGGLLKDEQYF. Here the CDR3 DNA reads TGTGCCAGCAGCTTGGCCGGGGGCCTATTGAAGGACGAGCAGTACTTC.

The chain couples TRBV10-2 to TRBJ1-3; D is undetermined. This CDR3 has 13 amino acids. The V end was cut by 7 bases, the J end by 5 bases, with 12 bases between. Germline V gene lookup returns CDR1 WSHSY and CDR2 SAAADI. The CDR3 reads CASMTSGRNTIYF. Written as DNA, the CDR3 is TGCGCCAGCATGACTAGCGGGAGAAACACCATATATTTT.

In this sample, this clonotype turned up a few times. This chain uses TRBV10-3 with TRBJ2-3; D perhaps matches TRBD2 (6 bases). The germline V gene has CDR1 ENHRY and CDR2 SYGVKD. V lost 7 bases to trimming and J lost 0 bases, with 8 bases between them. The CDR3 extends over 13 amino acids. The CDR3 loop reads CAIKAGSTDTQYF. DNA for the CDR3: TGTGCCATCAAAGCGGGCAGCACAGATACGCAGTATTTT.

This clonotype came up many times. V and J are TRBV5-1 and TRBJ1-4; D gene unclear. The germline V and J ends were trimmed by 0 bases and 4 bases, with 10 bases remaining between them. The CDR3 extends over 15 amino acids. Germline V gene data show CDR1 as SGHRS and CDR2 as YFSETQ. The chain's CDR3 is CASSLEGRDNEKLFF. DNA for the CDR3: TGCGCCAGCAGCTTGGAAGGACGGGATAATGAAAAACTGTTTTTT.

This clonotype has just a few counts. The gene calls are TRBV7-9 and TRBJ2-5; TRBD1 agrees at 7 bases. V lost 8 bases, J lost 1 base, and 4 bases stayed unmatched. The length of the CDR3 is 13 residues. Germline V gene data show CDR1 as SEHNR and CDR2 as FQNEAQ (reference sequence). CDR3: CASSGQPQETQYF. DNA of the CDR3: TGTGCCAGCTCGGGACAGCCCCAAGAGACCCAGTACTTC.

The chain is built from TRBV4-1 and TRBJ1-1; possible D gene TRBD1, 6 bases. Trimming shortened V by 5 bases and J by 3 bases, and 13 bases separated the two germline ends. The CDR3 is 14 residues long. The V gene's germline CDR1 is MGHRA and CDR2 YSYEKL. The CDR3 region is CASSAQGLYTEAFF. The CDR3 DNA reads as TGCGCCAGCAGCGCACAGGGTTTGTACACTGAAGCTTTCTTT.

This clonotype was seen a handful of times. The V gene is TRBV6-5, the J gene TRBJ1-2, with 7 bases aligning to TRBD1. The V and J ends lost 0 bases and 5 bases, in that order; junction bases with no gene match: 15. The CDR3 length is 18 residues. Germline V CDR1 and CDR2: MNHEY, SVGAGI. CDR3 amino acids: CASSYSIGFGTVEYGYTF. CDR3 bases: TGTGCCAGCAGTTACTCGATCGGTTTCGGGACAGTCGAGTATGGCTACACCTTC.

The gene calls are TRBV10-3 and TRBJ2-6; 7 bases fit TRBD1. The CDR3 runs 15 residues. J lost 2 bases, V lost 6 bases, and 4 bases had no gene match. Germline V gene lookup returns CDR1 ENHRY and CDR2 SYGVKD. The CDR3 protein is CAIRTGDTGANVLTF. In DNA form, the CDR3 reads TGTGCCATCAGAACAGGGGATACTGGGGCCAACGTCCTGACTTTC.

This rearrangement joins TRBV11-2 to TRBJ2-2, with 9 positions matching TRBD1. The V gene's germline CDR1 is SGHAT and CDR2 FQNNGV. The J segment lost 0 bases and the V segment lost 1 base, leaving 0 bases of the junction unmatched. This CDR3 has 16 amino acids. CDR3 sequence reads: CASSLGDRANTGELFF. CDR3 bases: TGTGCCAGCAGCTTAGGGGACAGGGCGAACACCGGGGAGCTGTTTTTT.

This chain uses TRBV25-1 with TRBJ1-1, with no clear D. Germline lookup yields CDR1 MGHDK and CDR2 SYGVNS. Trimming removed 8 bases from V and 5 bases from J, with 15 bases in between. The CDR3 is 13 residues long. The CDR3 reads CASQVGVGTEAFF. CDR3 coding DNA: TGTGCCAGCCAAGTGGGTGTTGGGACTGAAGCTTTCTTT. The full variable domain, its missing parts supplied by reference TRBV25-1 and TRBJ1-1, is EADIYQTPRYLVIGTGKKITLECSQTMGHDKMYWYQQDPGMELHLIHYSYGVNSTEKGDLSSESTVSRIRTEHFPLTLESARPSHTSQYLCASQVGVGTEAFFGQGTRLTVV.

The rearrangement links TRBV29-1 to TRBJ1-1; 7 bases are a match to TRBD1. The V segment lost 6 bases and the J segment 4 bases; nucleotides outside the gene matches: 5. The length of the CDR3 is 12 residues. Germline assignment: CDR1 SQVTM and CDR2 ANQGSEA. CDR3 sequence reads: CSVVGGSTEAFF. CDR3 nucleotide sequence: TGCAGCGTAGTAGGGGGCAGCACTGAAGCTTTCTTT.

In regard to this clonotype: Its ends do not fully match the called genes, so a read error is possible. The J gene is TRBJ2-6, the V gene TRBV10-3; D ambiguous. The V gene's germline CDR1 is ENHRY and CDR2 SYGVKD. The CDR3 length is 15 residues. The CDR3 bases are TGTGCCATCGGTGAACGGAGCTCTGGGGCCAACGTCCTGACTTTC. As protein: CAIGERSSGANVLTF.

This rearrangement joins TRBV19 to TRBJ1-1; 11 nucleotides align to TRBD1. Germline V CDR1 and CDR2: LNHDA, SQIVND (reference sequence). V dropped 3 bases and J dropped 1; count of bases not matched to a gene: 16. The CDR3 runs to 20 residues. The CDR3 coding sequence is TGTGCCAGTAGTATGGGACAGGGGGGGGGGCGCACGGGAAAGAACACTGAAGCTTTCTTT. It is translated as CASSMGQGGGRTGKNTEAFF.

CDR3 DNA sequence: TGCAGCAGTGAAGGGGGGCCGGGAGAGACCCAGTACTTC. It codes for CSSEGGPGETQYF. The chain links TRBV29-1 to TRBJ2-5; the D call may be TRBD1 or TRBD2 (6 bases each). In germline, CDR1 is SQVTM, CDR2 ANQGSEA. The CDR3 extends over 13 amino acids. The ends were cut back, 8 bases at V and 4 bases at J, with 17 bases in the middle.

J is TRBJ2-5 and V is TRBV10-3; a weak D match, TRBD1 (6 bases). V lost 6 bases and J lost 1, with 12 bases in between. The CDR3 runs 14 residues. The germline V gene has CDR1 ENHRY and CDR2 SYGVKD. The CDR3 DNA reads TGTGCCATCAGCCAGGGGCCTGTCCAAGAGACCCAGTACTTC. The encoded protein is CAISQGPVQETQYF.

The table lists this clonotype with a few counts. The chain is built from TRBV30 and TRBJ1-1; D not certain. V lost 7 bases and J 2 bases, leaving 11 bases between the germline ends. CDR3 length equals 12 residues. Per germline, CDR1 GTSNPN and CDR2 SVGIG (reference sequence). The DNA of the CDR3 is TGTGCCTCCTACACGGGAAACACTGAAGCTTTCTTT. This codes for CASYTGNTEAFF.